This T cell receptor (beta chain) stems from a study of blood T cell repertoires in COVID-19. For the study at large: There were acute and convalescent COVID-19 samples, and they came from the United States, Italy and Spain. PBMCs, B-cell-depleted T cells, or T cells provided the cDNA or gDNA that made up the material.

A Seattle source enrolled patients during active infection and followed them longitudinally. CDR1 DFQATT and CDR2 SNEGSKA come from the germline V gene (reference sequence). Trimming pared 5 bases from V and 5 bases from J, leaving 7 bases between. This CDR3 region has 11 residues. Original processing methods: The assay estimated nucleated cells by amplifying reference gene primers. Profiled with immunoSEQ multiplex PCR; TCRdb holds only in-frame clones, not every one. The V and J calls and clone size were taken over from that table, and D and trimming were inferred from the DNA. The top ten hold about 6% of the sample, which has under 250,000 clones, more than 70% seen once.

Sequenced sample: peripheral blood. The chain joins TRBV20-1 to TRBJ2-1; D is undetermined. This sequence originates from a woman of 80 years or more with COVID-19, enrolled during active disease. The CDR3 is CSAGPNNEQFF. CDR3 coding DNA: TGCAGTGCTGGCCCGAACAATGAGCAGTTCTTC.